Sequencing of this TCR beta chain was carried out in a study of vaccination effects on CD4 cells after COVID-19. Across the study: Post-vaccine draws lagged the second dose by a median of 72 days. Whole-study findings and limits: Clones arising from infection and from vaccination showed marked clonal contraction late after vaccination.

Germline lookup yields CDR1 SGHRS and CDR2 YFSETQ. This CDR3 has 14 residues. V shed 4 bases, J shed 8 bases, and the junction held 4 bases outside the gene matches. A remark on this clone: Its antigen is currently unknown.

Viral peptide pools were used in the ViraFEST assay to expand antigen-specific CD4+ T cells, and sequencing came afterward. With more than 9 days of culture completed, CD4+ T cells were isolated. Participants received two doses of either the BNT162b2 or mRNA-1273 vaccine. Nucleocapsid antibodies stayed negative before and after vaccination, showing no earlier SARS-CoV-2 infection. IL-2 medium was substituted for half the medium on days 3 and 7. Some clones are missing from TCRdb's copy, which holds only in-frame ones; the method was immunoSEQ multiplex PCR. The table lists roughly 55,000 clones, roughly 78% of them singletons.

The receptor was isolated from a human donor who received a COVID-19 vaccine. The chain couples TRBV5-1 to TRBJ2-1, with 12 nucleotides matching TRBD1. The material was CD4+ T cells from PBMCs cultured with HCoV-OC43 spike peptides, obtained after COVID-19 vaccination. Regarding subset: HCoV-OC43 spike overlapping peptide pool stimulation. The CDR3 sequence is CASSPGTGGHEQFF. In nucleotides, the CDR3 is TGCGCCAGCAGCCCAGGGACAGGGGGCCATGAGCAGTTCTTC.